Below are 10 T cell receptor beta chains sequenced from a single sample in a study of a mutant IDH1 vaccine in newly diagnosed glioma. These receptors are not linked to any known antigen. TCRdb's table, derived via immunoSEQ multiplex PCR, lists solely in-frame clones and lacks some. The profile covers 100,000 to 150,000 clones, with 80% appearing a single time and about 5.5% taken by the ten largest. Noted time point: week 11, during vaccination. Vaccinated patients received 300 ug of mutant IDH1 20-mer peptide per dose, with topical imiquimod. This specimen was PBMCs, taken from a glioma patient whose treatment included an IDH1 peptide vaccine. Receptor source: a man aged 40-49 years with glioma.

This clone has a single count. The rearrangement uses TRBV6-4 and TRBJ2-2, with 7 bases fitting TRBD2. Germline V CDR1 and CDR2: MRHNA, SNTAGT. This CDR3 has 15 residues. V trimming: 6 bases; J trimming: 5 bases; junction bases outside the gene matches: 9. The CDR3 DNA follows: TGTGCCAGCAGCACCGGGACTAAATCAACCGGGGAGCTGTTTTTT. This encodes CASSTGTKSTGELFF.

V usage is TRBV6-5 and J usage is TRBJ1-2; D gene ambiguous. The germline V gene has CDR1 MNHEY and CDR2 SVGAGI. This CDR3 is 13 amino acids long. The V end lost 5 bases, the J end lost 8 bases, and 15 bases lay between the germline ends. In DNA, the CDR3 is TGTGCCAGCAGTGGACCCGGACGGCTAGGCTACACCTTC. Its translation: CASSGPGRLGYTF.

This clone was observed once. This rearrangement joins TRBV27 to TRBJ2-5; 7 nucleotides align to TRBD1. The CDR3 is 14 residues long. Germline-derived CDR1 and CDR2 are MNHEY and SMNVEV (reference sequence). V lost 6 bases, J lost 4 bases, and 8 bases stayed unmatched. The DNA for the CDR3 is TGTGCCAGCAGCGGAGACAGGGCCGGAGAGACCCAGTACTTC. The encoded protein is CASSGDRAGETQYF.

V and J are TRBV4-2 and TRBJ1-1; possible D gene TRBD1, 5 bases. This CDR3 spans 15 amino acids. The V and J ends lost 1 base and 7 bases respectively, with 16 bases between them. Looked up from germline, CDR1 is LGHNA and CDR2 is YNFKEQ. CDR3 nucleotides: TGTGCCAGCAGCCAAGTTGGGGCGCAAACCTATGAAGCTTTCTTT. It encodes CASSQVGAQTYEAFF.

V usage is TRBV28 and J usage is TRBJ1-2, with D uncertain. Germline V gene lookup returns CDR1 MDHEN and CDR2 SYDVKM. Trimming left V 4 bases short and J 2 bases short, with 11 bases between. This CDR3 contains 14 residues. CDR3 residues: CASSWEVPNYGYTF. CDR3 DNA sequence: TGTGCCAGCAGTTGGGAGGTTCCCAACTATGGCTACACCTTC.

The chain employs TRBV7-2 and TRBJ1-4, with D perhaps TRBD1 (5 bases). V lost 5 bases, J lost 8 bases, and 18 bases lay in between. This CDR3 has 15 amino acids. Germline values: CDR1 SGHTA, CDR2 FQGNSA. As DNA, the CDR3 is TGTGCCAGCAGCCCTAGTGGGGGAAGGGGAGAAAAACTGTTTTTT. It is translated as CASSPSGGRGEKLFF.

The J gene is TRBJ2-7, the V gene TRBV7-2; possible D gene TRBD2, 5 bases. The CDR3 runs 11 residues. Trimming stripped 8 bases from V and 6 bases from J, with 11 bases between. Germline-derived CDR1 and CDR2 are SGHTA and FQGNSA. The CDR3 reads CASREGVEQYF. CDR3 sequence (DNA): TGTGCCAGCCGCGAGGGAGTCGAGCAGTACTTC.

The genes are TRBV10-3 and TRBJ1-3; D may be TRBD1 (5 bases). The CDR3 has 14 amino acids. Trimming stripped 5 bases from V and 0 bases from J, with 8 bases between. Germline V gene sequence: CDR1 ENHRY, CDR2 SYGVKD. The CDR3 nucleotides read TGTGCCATCAGTCAGGACAACTCTGGAAACACCATATATTTT. Amino acids: CAISQDNSGNTIYF.

The chain couples TRBV19 to TRBJ1-5; 10 bases agree with TRBD1. The V and J ends lost 3 bases and 3 bases, in that order; junction bases with no gene match: 5. The germline V gene encodes CDR1 LNHDA and CDR2 SQIVND (reference sequence). The CDR3 is 16 amino acids. The CDR3, as DNA: TGTGCCAGTAGTATTTGGGGACAGGGGATCAATCAGCCCCAGCATTTT. As protein: CASSIWGQGINQPQHF.

In nucleotides, the CDR3 is TGTGCCAGCAGCTCGGGCAGTGGCTATGGCTACACCTTC. Protein sequence: CASSSGSGYGYTF. The chain employs TRBV5-5 and TRBJ1-2, with D unclear. The germline CDR1 and CDR2 sequences are SGHKS and YYEKEE (reference sequence). Deletions cut 3 bases from V and 4 bases from J, with 10 bases between. The CDR3 covers 13 residues.